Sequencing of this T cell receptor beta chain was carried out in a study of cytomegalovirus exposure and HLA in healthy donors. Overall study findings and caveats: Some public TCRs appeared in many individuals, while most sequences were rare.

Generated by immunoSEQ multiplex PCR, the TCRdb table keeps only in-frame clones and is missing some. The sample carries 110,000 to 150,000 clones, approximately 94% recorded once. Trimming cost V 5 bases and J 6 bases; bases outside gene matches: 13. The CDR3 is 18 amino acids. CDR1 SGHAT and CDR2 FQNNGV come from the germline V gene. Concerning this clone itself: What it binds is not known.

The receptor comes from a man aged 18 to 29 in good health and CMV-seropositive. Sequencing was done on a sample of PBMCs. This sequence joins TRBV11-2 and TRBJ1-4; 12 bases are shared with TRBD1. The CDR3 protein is CASSHIPGQGALDEKLFF. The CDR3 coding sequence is TGTGCCAGCAGCCATATTCCGGGACAGGGGGCTTTAGATGAAAAACTGTTTTTT.